Shown below are 12 T cell receptor beta chains from a single sample sequenced in a study of PD-1 blockade in classical Hodgkin lymphoma. Sequenced by immunoSEQ multiplex PCR; TCRdb stores in-frame clones only, minus some. The sample lists roughly 28,000 clones, about 91% occurring once. The patients all showed relapse after autologous stem cell transplantation, while their brentuximab vedotin exposure varied. From thawed PBMCs, magnetic negative selection was used to isolate the CD8+ T cells. Sequenced material: CD8+ T cells from blood, taken at baseline. The receptors stem from a human donor with classical Hodgkin lymphoma.

The chain employs TRBV30 and TRBJ1-2; D might be TRBD1 (6 bases). V shed 1 base and J shed 3 bases, with 15 bases lying between them. CDR1 and CDR2 (germline): GTSNPN, SVGIG (reference sequence). The CDR3 contains 15 residues. CDR3 sequence (DNA): TGTGCCTGGAGTGACCCCACGACAGGTTACTATGGCTACACCTTC. This encodes CAWSDPTTGYYGYTF.

The genes are TRBV7-9 and TRBJ2-3, with D tentatively TRBD2 (5 bases). The CDR3 is 13 amino acids. CDR1 is SEHNR and CDR2 is FQNEAQ in the germline V gene (reference sequence). Between the trimmed V and J ends, which lost 6 bases and 1 base, there was a span of 8 bases. The CDR3 here is CASRDGGTDTQYF. The DNA of the CDR3 is TGTGCCAGCAGGGACGGGGGCACAGATACGCAGTATTTT.

The chain joins TRBV4-1 to TRBJ2-3; tentatively, D is TRBD1 or TRBD2 (5 bases each). Germline CDR1 MGHRA, CDR2 YSYEKL. Trimming pared 1 base from V and 1 base from J, leaving 18 bases between. CDR3 length: 18 amino acids. In DNA, the CDR3 is TGCGCCAGCAGCCAAGGGGGGATTCTACCCCGTGGCACAGATACGCAGTATTTT. Amino acids: CASSQGGILPRGTDTQYF.

The chain couples TRBV7-7 to TRBJ2-2, with TRBD2 as a possible D gene (6 bases). The CDR3 covers 14 residues. V was trimmed by 5 bases and J by 5 bases, leaving 12 bases between them. CDR1 and CDR2 from the germline V gene are SSHAT and FNYEAQ (reference sequence). The CDR3: CASSPEAGTGELFF. CDR3 nucleotide sequence: TGTGCCAGCAGCCCCGAGGCGGGAACCGGGGAGCTGTTTTTT.

The rearrangement links TRBV28 to TRBJ2-2, with D perhaps matching TRBD1 (6 bases). V was trimmed by 1 base and J by 5 bases, leaving 20 bases between them. Germline values: CDR1 MDHEN, CDR2 SYDVKM. The CDR3 has 18 amino acids. CDR3 bases: TGTGCCAGCAGTTTATATGGGGCAGGGGTCGTAGAGACCGGGGAGCTGTTTTTT. Its translation: CASSLYGAGVVETGELFF.

The V call is TRBV5-6, the J call TRBJ2-7; D is ambiguous. V gave up 0 bases and J gave up 2 bases, with 12 bases separating them. The CDR3 length is 15 residues. Germline V lookup: CDR1 SGHDT, CDR2 YYEEEE. The CDR3 nucleotides read TGTGCCAGCAGCTTGGAGGTCAGTTCGGCCTACGAGCAGTACTTC. This codes for CASSLEVSSAYEQYF.

This CDR3 reads CASSSHGGPNSPLHF. The CDR3, as DNA: TGTGCCAGCAGCTCTCACGGGGGGCCTAATTCACCCCTCCACTTT. The J gene is TRBJ1-6, the V gene TRBV7-9; maybe TRBD1 (6 bases). This CDR3 has 15 residues. V dropped 4 bases and J dropped 6 bases, with 13 bases sitting between them. Per germline, CDR1 SEHNR and CDR2 FQNEAQ (reference sequence). The full variable domain, its missing parts supplied by reference TRBV7-9 and TRBJ1-6, is DTGVSQNPRHKITKRGQNVTFRCDPISEHNRLYWYRQTLGQGPEFLTYFQNEAQLEKSRLLSDRFSAERPKGSFSTLEIQRTEQGDSAMYLCASSSHGGPNSPLHFGNGTRLTVT.

The genes are TRBV28 and TRBJ1-1; D is uncertain. Germline values: CDR1 MDHEN, CDR2 SYDVKM. The CDR3 extends over 14 amino acids. Trimming stripped 3 bases from V and 4 bases from J, with 12 bases between. CDR3 DNA: TGTGCCAGCAGTTTTAGAGGTGTCGGCACTGAAGCTTTCTTT. Translated, it gives CASSFRGVGTEAFF.

In its sample, this clone was seen once. The V and J genes are TRBV28 and TRBJ2-5; 14 nucleotides line up with TRBD2. This CDR3 spans 18 amino acids. Germline V CDR1 and CDR2: MDHEN, SYDVKM. Trimming took 3 bases from V and 1 from J; bases not matched to a gene: 7. The CDR3 coding sequence is TGTGCCAGCAGTTTGCCTTCGGGGACTAGCGGGAGCCAAGAGACCCAGTACTTC. This encodes CASSLPSGTSGSQETQYF.

The chain carries TRBV27 and TRBJ1-1; TRBD1 is a possible D gene (6 bases). Trimming left V 3 bases short and J 7 bases short, with 12 bases between. Germline V gene data show CDR1 as MNHEY and CDR2 as SMNVEV (reference sequence). CDR3 length: 13 amino acids. CDR3 DNA sequence: TGTGCCAGCAGTTTTGGTGGGGGCTTTGAAGCTTTCTTT. Translated, it gives CASSFGGGFEAFF.

The chain joins TRBV11-2 to TRBJ1-2, with 8 bases that match TRBD1. J was trimmed by 8 bases and V by 5 bases; bases with no gene match: 16. CDR3 length: 16 amino acids. Germline assignment: CDR1 SGHAT and CDR2 FQNNGV. CDR3 sequence: CASSATDRDFNRGYTF. Here the CDR3 DNA reads TGTGCCAGCAGCGCAACGGACAGGGACTTTAATAGGGGCTACACCTTC.

The V and J genes are TRBV4-1 and TRBJ2-2; D remains ambiguous. This CDR3 is 16 amino acids long. CDR1 and CDR2 (germline): MGHRA, YSYEKL. The V and J ends lost 0 bases and 0 bases respectively, with 8 bases between them. The CDR3 protein is CASSQETNANTGELFF. CDR3 bases: TGCGCCAGCAGCCAAGAAACTAACGCGAACACCGGGGAGCTGTTTTTT.